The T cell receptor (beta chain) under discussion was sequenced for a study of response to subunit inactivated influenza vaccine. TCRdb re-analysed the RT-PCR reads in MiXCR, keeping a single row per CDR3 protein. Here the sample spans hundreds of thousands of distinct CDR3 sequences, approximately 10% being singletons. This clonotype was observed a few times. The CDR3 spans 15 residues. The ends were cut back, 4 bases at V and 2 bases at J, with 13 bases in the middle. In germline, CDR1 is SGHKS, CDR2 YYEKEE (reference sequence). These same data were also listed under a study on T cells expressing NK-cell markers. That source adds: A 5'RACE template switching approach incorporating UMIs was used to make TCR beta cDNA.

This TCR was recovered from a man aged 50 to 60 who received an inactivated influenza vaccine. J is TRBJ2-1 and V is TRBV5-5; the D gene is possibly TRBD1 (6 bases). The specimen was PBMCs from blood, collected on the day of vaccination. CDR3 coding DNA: TGTGCCAGCAGCCTGTCCGGGACACCCTACAATGAGCAGTTCTTC. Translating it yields CASSLSGTPYNEQFF.